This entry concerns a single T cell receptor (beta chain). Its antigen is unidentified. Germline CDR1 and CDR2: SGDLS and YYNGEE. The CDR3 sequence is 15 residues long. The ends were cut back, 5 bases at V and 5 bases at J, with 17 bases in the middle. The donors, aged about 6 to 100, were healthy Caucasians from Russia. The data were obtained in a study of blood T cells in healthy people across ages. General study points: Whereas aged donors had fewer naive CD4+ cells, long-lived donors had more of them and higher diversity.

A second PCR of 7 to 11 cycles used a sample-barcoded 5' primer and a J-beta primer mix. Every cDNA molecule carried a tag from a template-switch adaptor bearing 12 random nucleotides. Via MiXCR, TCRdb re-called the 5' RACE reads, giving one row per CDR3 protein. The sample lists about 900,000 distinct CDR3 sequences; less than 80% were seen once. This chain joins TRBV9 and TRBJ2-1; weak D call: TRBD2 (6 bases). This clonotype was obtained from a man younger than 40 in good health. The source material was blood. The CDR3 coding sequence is TGTGCCAGCAGTCGGGCGGGCGGGACCAACAATGAGCAGTTCTTC. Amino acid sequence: CASSRAGGTNNEQFF.